This TCR beta chain stems from a study of T cells after yellow fever vaccination. Regarding the study as a whole: CD4 and CD8 compartments shared a small share of clonotypes, likely from convergent recombination.

V dropped 5 bases and J dropped 0 bases, with 14 bases sitting between them. CDR3 size: 16 residues. Germline V gene sequence: CDR1 SGHTA, CDR2 FQGNSA. Each CDR3 protein is one row after TCRdb ran MiXCR on the 5' RACE reads. The sample gives hundreds of thousands of distinct CDR3 sequences, 15% to 20% of which show up once; roughly an eighth is in the top ten. With regard to this clonotype: Its target is unknown.

This specimen was PBMCs, taken 15 days after the yellow fever booster vaccination. This clonotype originated in a young man who received the YFV17D yellow fever vaccine. The chain carries TRBV7-2 and TRBJ1-5; D call uncertain. For the CDR3, the DNA is TGTGCCAGCAGCCCCATGCCGCGTAATAGCAATCAGCCCCAGCATTTT. Its translation is CASSPMPRNSNQPQHF.